These 18 T cell receptor beta chains share one sample of origin, sequenced in a study of liver allograft versus peripheral blood T cells. Study as a whole: Repertoires of T cell receptors in transplanted livers were compared with recipients' peripheral blood repertoires.

One entry per CDR3 protein, called by TCRdb with MiXCR from the reads. The sample consists of approximately 8,600 distinct CDR3 sequences, around 15% of them appearing once. The receptors come from a human patient who had a liver transplant. Some of the T cells might come from the graft donor.

This clonotype was seen only a few times. The rearrangement joins TRBV7-2 to TRBJ2-7, with TRBD1 identical over 9 bases. In germline, CDR1 is SGHTA, CDR2 FQGNSA. The V and J ends lost 5 bases and 2 bases, in that order; junction bases with no gene match: 19. This CDR3 is 19 amino acids long. The CDR3 loop is CASSLMAYRGQGVTYEQYF. The CDR3 DNA sequence: TGTGCCAGCAGCCTGATGGCGTATAGGGGACAGGGTGTTACCTACGAGCAGTACTTC.

This clonotype was seen only a few times. The V and J genes are TRBV2 and TRBJ1-2; tentatively, D is TRBD1 (5 bases). V gave up 4 bases and J gave up 5 bases, with 8 bases separating them. Per the germline V gene, CDR1 is SNHLY and CDR2 is FYNNEI. This CDR3 region has 12 residues. The CDR3 is CASSATGYGYTF. The DNA of the CDR3 is TGTGCCAGCAGTGCCACAGGATATGGCTACACCTTC. Supplemented by reference TRBV2 and TRBJ1-2, the full variable domain reads EPEVTQTPSHQVTQMGQEVILRCVPISNHLYFYWYRQILGQKVEFLVSFYNNEISEKSEIFDDQFSVERPDGSNFTLKIRSTKLEDSAMYFCASSATGYGYTFGSGTRLTVV.

The chain joins TRBV20-1 to TRBJ2-3; 9 nucleotides match TRBD2. The CDR3 is 13 amino acids. The germline CDR1 and CDR2 sequences are DFQATT and SNEGSKA (reference sequence). The V and J ends lost 3 bases and 6 bases, in that order; junction bases with no gene match: 4. In DNA form, the CDR3 reads TGCAGTGCTAGTCTGGCGGGGGGGGATACGCAGTATTTT. As protein: CSASLAGGDTQYF.

In its sample, this clonotype was seen many times. The V and J genes are TRBV27 and TRBJ1-1; D ambiguous. V gave up 4 bases and J gave up 1 base, with 4 bases separating them. This CDR3 region has 12 residues. Germline V gene data show CDR1 as MNHEY and CDR2 as SMNVEV (reference sequence). The CDR3 bases are TGTGCCAGCAGTTCTCAGAACACTGAAGCTTTCTTT. Its translation: CASSSQNTEAFF.

This clonotype turned up a few times. The V call is TRBV20-1, the J call TRBJ2-7, with TRBD2 identical over 9 bases. J gave up 4 bases and V 0 bases, and 13 bases lay outside the gene matches. In germline, CDR1 is DFQATT, CDR2 SNEGSKA (reference sequence). The CDR3 is 17 amino acids. Here the CDR3 DNA reads TGCAGTGCTAGAGACCCCACGGGGCGGGGGGGCACGTACGAGCAGTACTTC. This translates into CSARDPTGRGGTYEQYF.

By frequency in the sample, this clonotype is medium-sized (0.01 to 0.1%). In nucleotides, the CDR3 is TGTGCTAGTGGTTTGGTACCAGTTGGGAGGATGAGGTGGGGCAATCAGCCCCAGCATTTT. This translates into CASGLVPVGRMRWGNQPQHF. J is TRBJ1-5 and V is TRBV12-5; D gene uncertain. V was clipped by 0 bases and J by 2 bases, with 23 bases between them. The CDR3 contains 20 residues. Germline loops: CDR1 LGHNT, CDR2 FRNRAP.

CDR3 in amino acids: CSAPEGAGYLREQYF. DNA of the CDR3: TGCAGTGCCCCCGAGGGGGCAGGGTACCTCCGGGAGCAGTACTTC. The chain links TRBV20-1 to TRBJ2-7; TRBD1 matches at 7 bases. The trim removed 6 bases at V and 7 bases at J, leaving 18 bases unmatched. The germline gives CDR1 DFQATT, CDR2 SNEGSKA (reference sequence). This CDR3 has 15 residues.

By proportion, this clonotype is medium-sized. This chain links TRBV6-6 with TRBJ1-1; D not certain. Per germline, CDR1 MNHNY and CDR2 SVGAGI (reference sequence). V was cut by 4 bases and J by 0 bases, with 3 bases left in between. The CDR3 is 12 amino acids. The CDR3 DNA sequence: TGTGCCAGCAGTTGGGTGAACACTGAAGCTTTCTTT. This encodes CASSWVNTEAFF.

There are a few counts of this clonotype. The chain couples TRBV5-4 to TRBJ2-7; 9 bases fit TRBD1. The CDR3 consists of 15 residues. Germline lookup yields CDR1 SGHNT and CDR2 YYREEE (reference sequence). V lost 3 bases and J lost 2; bases outside the gene matches: 6. CDR3 nucleotide sequence: TGTGCCAGCAGCTCGGACAGGGGAAGTGCCTACGAGCAGTACTTC. This sequence encodes CASSSDRGSAYEQYF.

This clonotype turned up a few times. The V call is TRBV19, the J call TRBJ1-5, with D possibly being TRBD1 (6 bases). Germline V gene lookup returns CDR1 LNHDA and CDR2 SQIVND (reference sequence). V lost 9 bases to trimming and J lost 6 bases, with 15 bases between them. CDR3 size: 13 residues. CDR3 loop: CASQPFRGQPQHF. In DNA, the CDR3 is TGTGCCAGCCAGCCCTTCAGGGGTCAGCCCCAGCATTTT.

In nucleotides, the CDR3 is TGCAGTGCTTCGGACCGGGACAGGGGGATTAGCAATCAGCCCCAGCATTTT. Protein sequence: CSASDRDRGISNQPQHF. This chain joins TRBV20-1 and TRBJ1-5, with 11 bases identical to TRBD1. Germline V gene data show CDR1 as DFQATT and CDR2 as SNEGSKA (reference sequence). The ends lost 5 bases at V and 0 bases at J; junction bases unmatched: 9. This CDR3 region has 17 residues.

By its share, this clonotype is medium-sized (0.01 to 0.1%). The rearrangement uses TRBV5-4 and TRBJ1-2; no clear D gene. The V gene's germline CDR1 is SGHNT and CDR2 YYREEE (reference sequence). Deletions cut 1 base from V and 4 bases from J, with 14 bases between. This CDR3 contains 15 residues. CDR3 DNA sequence: TGTGCCAGCAGCTTGTACCAGAGTTACGTCTATGGCTACACCTTC. This encodes CASSLYQSYVYGYTF.

In this sample, this clonotype is medium-sized. This chain joins TRBV28 and TRBJ1-2; D is unclear. Germline CDR1 and CDR2: MDHEN and SYDVKM. The V and J ends lost 8 bases and 0 bases respectively, with 4 bases between them. This CDR3 contains 11 residues. The CDR3 DNA follows: TGTGCCAGCTATTCTAACTATGGCTACACCTTC. Its translation is CASYSNYGYTF.

To note about this clonotype: A much larger clone differs from this one at a single base, so this may be a read error. This chain links TRBV10-3 with TRBJ1-6; D is unresolved. The CDR3 extends over 15 amino acids. The V gene's germline CDR1 is ENHRY and CDR2 SYGVKD. Trimming cost V 5 bases and J 1 base, with 9 bases left between them. The CDR3 DNA is TGTGCCATCAGTAGCTCGGGGTCCTATAATTCACCCCTCCACTTT. This encodes CAISSSGSYNSPLHF.

This clonotype was observed a single time. V is TRBV11-2 and J is TRBJ1-1; no clear D. Trimming removed 1 base from V and 1 base from J, with 4 bases in between. Germline V gene sequence: CDR1 SGHAT, CDR2 FQNNGV. The CDR3 is 13 residues long. This CDR3 is CASSLGRNTEAFF. CDR3 DNA: TGTGCCAGCAGCTTAGGAAGGAACACTGAAGCTTTCTTT.

This clonotype has at least ten counts. This sequence joins TRBV7-9 and TRBJ1-6; D not certain. Germline V gives CDR1 SEHNR, CDR2 FQNEAQ (reference sequence). This CDR3 region has 12 residues. The V end was cut by 3 bases, the J end by 10 bases, with 7 bases between. CDR3 amino acids: CASSLGESPLHF. The DNA for the CDR3 is TGTGCCAGCAGCTTGGGTGAATCACCCCTCCACTTT.

This clonotype was observed a few times. The chain employs TRBV27 and TRBJ2-5, with 8 bases fitting TRBD1. In germline, CDR1 is MNHEY, CDR2 SMNVEV (reference sequence). J gave up 5 bases and V 3 bases, and 5 bases lay outside the gene matches. The CDR3 sequence is 14 residues long. DNA of the CDR3: TGTGCCAGCAGTTTTAGACAGGGGCGGGAGACCCAGTACTTC. Translation: CASSFRQGRETQYF.

This clonotype has ten or more counts. The rearrangement uses TRBV20-1 and TRBJ2-7, with a possible D match to TRBD2 (6 bases). With 5 bases removed from V and 2 bases from J, the gap between germline ends came to 13 bases. The CDR3 loop spans 13 amino acids. Germline V gene data show CDR1 as DFQATT and CDR2 as SNEGSKA (reference sequence). The CDR3 sequence is CSAGGTLPYEQYF. The CDR3 DNA follows: TGCAGTGCTGGCGGGACGCTGCCCTACGAGCAGTACTTC.